This T cell receptor beta chain was observed in a study of shared clonotypes between healthy human individuals. Turning to this clone: Other DNA sequences in this sample translate to the same CDR3.

The data were produced by immunoSEQ multiplex PCR, yet TCRdb's version contains in-frame clones alone and is incomplete. Altogether millions of clones are present, 80% to 95% being singletons, with the ten largest covering around 0.4%. The specimen sequenced was naive CD4+ T cells from PBMCs. Documented subset: CD45RA+ positively selected. The sequence was obtained from a man aged 18 to 35 in good health. Some clones in this sample may be carry-over from other donors' samples.

DNA for the CDR3: TGTGCCAGCAGCCCACGGCCAAATGAAAAACTGTTTTTT. Its protein product is CASSPRPNEKLFF. This chain links TRBV9 with TRBJ1-4; unclear D gene. From germline, CDR1 is SGDLS and CDR2 YYNGEE. This CDR3 is 13 amino acids long. The V end was cut by 4 bases, the J end by 5 bases, with 9 bases between.